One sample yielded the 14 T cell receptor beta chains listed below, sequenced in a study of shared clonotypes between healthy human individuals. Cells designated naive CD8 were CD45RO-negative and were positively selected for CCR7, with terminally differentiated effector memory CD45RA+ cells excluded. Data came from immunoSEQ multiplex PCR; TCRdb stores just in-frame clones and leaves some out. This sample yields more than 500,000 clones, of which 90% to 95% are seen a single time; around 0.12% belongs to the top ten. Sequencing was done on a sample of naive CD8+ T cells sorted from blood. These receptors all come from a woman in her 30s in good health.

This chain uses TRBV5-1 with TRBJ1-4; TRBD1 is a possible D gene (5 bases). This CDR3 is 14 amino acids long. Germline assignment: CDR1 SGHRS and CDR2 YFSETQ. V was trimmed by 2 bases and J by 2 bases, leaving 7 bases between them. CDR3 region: CASSFWGTNEKLFF. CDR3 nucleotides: TGCGCCAGCAGCTTCTGGGGGACTAATGAAAAACTGTTTTTT.

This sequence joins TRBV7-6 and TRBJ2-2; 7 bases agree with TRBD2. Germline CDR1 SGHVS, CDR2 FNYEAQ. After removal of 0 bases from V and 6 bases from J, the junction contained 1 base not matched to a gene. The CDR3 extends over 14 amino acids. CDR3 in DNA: TGTGCCAGCAGCTTAGCTAGCGGGTCCGGGGAGCTGTTTTTT. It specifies CASSLASGSGELFF.

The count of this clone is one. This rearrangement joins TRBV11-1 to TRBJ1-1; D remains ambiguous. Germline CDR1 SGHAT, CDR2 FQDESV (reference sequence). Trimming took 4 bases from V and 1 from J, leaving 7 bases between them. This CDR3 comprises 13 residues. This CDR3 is CASSYGGNTEAFF. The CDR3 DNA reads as TGTGCCAGCAGCTACGGAGGGAACACTGAAGCTTTCTTT.

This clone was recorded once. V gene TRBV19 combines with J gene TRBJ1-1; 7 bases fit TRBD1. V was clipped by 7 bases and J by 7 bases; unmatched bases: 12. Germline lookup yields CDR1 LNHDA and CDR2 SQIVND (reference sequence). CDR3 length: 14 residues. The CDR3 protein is CASTSTGYPDEAFF. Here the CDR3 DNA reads TGTGCCAGTACCTCGACAGGGTATCCGGATGAAGCTTTCTTT.

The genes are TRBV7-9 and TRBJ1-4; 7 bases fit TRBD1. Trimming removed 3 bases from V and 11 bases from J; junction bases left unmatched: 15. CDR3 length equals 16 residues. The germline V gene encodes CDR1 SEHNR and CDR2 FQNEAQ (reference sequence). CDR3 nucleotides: TGTGCCAGCAGCTTCGGGCAACAGGGGCGTAGGTACAAACTGTTTTTT. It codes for CASSFGQQGRRYKLFF.

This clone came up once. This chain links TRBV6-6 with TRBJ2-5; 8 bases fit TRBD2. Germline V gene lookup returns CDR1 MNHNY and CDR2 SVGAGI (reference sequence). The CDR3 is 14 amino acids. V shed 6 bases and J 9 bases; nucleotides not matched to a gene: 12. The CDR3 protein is CASSTGGEGLAQYF. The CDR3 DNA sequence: TGTGCCAGCAGCACCGGGGGGGAGGGGCTGGCCCAGTACTTC.

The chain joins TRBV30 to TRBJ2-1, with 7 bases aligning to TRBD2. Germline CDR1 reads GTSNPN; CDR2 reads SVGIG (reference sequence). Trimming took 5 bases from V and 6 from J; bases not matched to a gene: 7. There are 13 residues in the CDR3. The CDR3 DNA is TGTGCCTGGGCCCGGACTAGGTCCAATGAGCAGTTCTTC. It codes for CAWARTRSNEQFF.

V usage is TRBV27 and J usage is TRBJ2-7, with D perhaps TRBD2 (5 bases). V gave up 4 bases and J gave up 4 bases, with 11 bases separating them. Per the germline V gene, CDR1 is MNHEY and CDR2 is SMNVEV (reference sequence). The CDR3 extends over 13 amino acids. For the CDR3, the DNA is TGTGCCAGCAGTTACGGTCAGCGGTACGAGCAGTACTTC. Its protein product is CASSYGQRYEQYF.

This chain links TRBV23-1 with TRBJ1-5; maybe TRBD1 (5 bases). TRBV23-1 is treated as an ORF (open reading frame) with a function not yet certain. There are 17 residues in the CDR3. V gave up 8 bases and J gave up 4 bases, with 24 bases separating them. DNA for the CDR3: TGCGCCAGCGAGAAGGTCGGAGGGGCAGATGAAAATCAGCCCCAGCATTTT. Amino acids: CASEKVGGADENQPQHF.

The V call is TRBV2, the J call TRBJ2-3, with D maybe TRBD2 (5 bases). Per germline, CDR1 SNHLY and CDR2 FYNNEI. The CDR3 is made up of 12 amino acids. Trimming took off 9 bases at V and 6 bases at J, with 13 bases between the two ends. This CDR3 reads CARGSGDDTQYF. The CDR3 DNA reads TGTGCCAGGGGATCCGGGGATGATACGCAGTATTTT.

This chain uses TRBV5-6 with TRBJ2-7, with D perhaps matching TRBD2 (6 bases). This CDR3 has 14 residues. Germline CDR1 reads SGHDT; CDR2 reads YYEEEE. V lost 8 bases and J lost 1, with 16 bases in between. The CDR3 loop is CASNNPGLSYEQYF. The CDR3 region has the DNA TGTGCCAGTAATAACCCGGGACTTTCCTACGAGCAGTACTTC.

CDR3 protein: CASSYSPENTIYF. The CDR3 bases are TGTGCCAGCAGCTATTCCCCCGAAAACACCATATATTTT. V usage is TRBV11-2 and J usage is TRBJ1-3; D is undetermined. From germline, CDR1 is SGHAT and CDR2 FQNNGV. The CDR3 is 13 residues long. Trimming left V 4 bases short and J 6 bases short, with 10 bases between.

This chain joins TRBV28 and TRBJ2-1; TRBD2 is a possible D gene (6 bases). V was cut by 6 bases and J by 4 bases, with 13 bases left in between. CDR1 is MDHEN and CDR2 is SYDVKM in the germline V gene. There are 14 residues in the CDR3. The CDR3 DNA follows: TGTGCCAGCAGGGCGGGGCTAGCGTACAATGAGCAGTTCTTC. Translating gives CASRAGLAYNEQFF.

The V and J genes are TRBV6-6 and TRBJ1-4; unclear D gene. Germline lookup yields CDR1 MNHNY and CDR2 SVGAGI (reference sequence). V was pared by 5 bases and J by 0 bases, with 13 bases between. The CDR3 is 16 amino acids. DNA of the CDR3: TGTGCCAGCAGTCCTCTTAGGCCCACAACTAATGAAAAACTGTTTTTT. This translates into CASSPLRPTTNEKLFF.